The clone carrying this T cell receptor (beta chain) came up once. V shed 1 base and J 8 bases; nucleotides not matched to a gene: 9. Germline loops: CDR1 LGHNA, CDR2 YNFKEQ. The CDR3 runs to 16 residues. This entry belongs to a study of blood T cell repertoires in COVID-19. As for the study in general: Sites across the United States, Italy and Spain contributed samples from acute and convalescent COVID-19. From T cells, B-cell-depleted T cells, or PBMCs came the material, which was cDNA or gDNA.

Per the study methods: Estimates of nucleated cell counts were drawn from the amplification of reference gene primers. The data were produced by immunoSEQ multiplex PCR, yet TCRdb's version contains in-frame clones alone and is incomplete. That table is the source of V, J and clone size, and D and trimming were worked out from the DNA. Seen here are hundreds of thousands of clones, around 86% observed once, and the top ten hold around 2.9%. The sequenced material came from peripheral blood. This sequence originates from a human donor in a cohort sampled during active COVID-19. The chain joins TRBV4-2 to TRBJ1-2; TRBD1 matches at 11 bases. CDR3 sequence: CASSQALDRGRRGYTF. CDR3 sequence (DNA): TGTGCCAGCAGCCAAGCCCTGGACAGGGGGCGACGAGGCTACACCTTC.